This passage covers 6 T cell receptor beta chains from one sample sequenced in a study of blood T cell repertoires in COVID-19. Assay used: immunoSEQ multiplex PCR; TCRdb lists only in-frame clones, some missing. Here the sample spans 75,000 to 95,000 clones, approximately 88% being singletons. Sequences were obtained from peripheral blood. These receptors came from a man aged 50-59 years with active COVID-19.

J is TRBJ2-3 and V is TRBV3-1 (or the pseudogene TRBV3-2); a weak D match, TRBD2 (7 bases). The V gene lost 3 bases and the J gene lost 6 bases, with 19 bases spanning the gap. Per the germline V gene, CDR1 is LGHDT and CDR2 is YNNKEL (reference sequence). This CDR3 has 16 residues. The CDR3 DNA reads TGTGCCAGCAGCCAGGGGGGGGCCGGACTAACGGATACGCAGTATTTT. Translating gives CASSQGGAGLTDTQYF.

Only a few counts were recorded for this clone. The rearrangement links TRBV23-1 to TRBJ1-1; no firm D call. TRBV23-1 carries the ORF label, with uncertain function. CDR3 length: 16 amino acids. Trimming took 0 bases from V and 1 from J, leaving 12 bases between them. CDR3 nucleotides: TGCGCCAGCAGTCAATCGATACCGAGGAAGAACACTGAAGCTTTCTTT. Translation gives CASSQSIPRKNTEAFF.

The V call is TRBV24-1, the J call TRBJ2-4; 8 bases are a match to TRBD1. Germline CDR1 reads KGHDR; CDR2 reads SFDVKD. The CDR3 has 23 residues. J lost 1 base, V lost 7 bases, and 29 bases had no gene match. CDR3 bases: TGTGCCACCAGCACCAAACCTAAATCGCCGGGACAGGTTCTACGTCTTGCCAAAAACATTCAGTACTTC. The encoded protein is CATSTKPKSPGQVLRLAKNIQYF.

The rearrangement links TRBV25-1 to TRBJ2-7; D might be TRBD2 (6 bases). Between the trimmed V and J ends, which lost 5 bases and 7 bases, there was a span of 18 bases. The CDR3 loop spans 14 amino acids. CDR1 MGHDK and CDR2 SYGVNS come from the germline V gene. CDR3 sequence (DNA): TGTGCCAGCAGTCCCCGACTAGGGGCGGGAGAGCAGTACTTC. Amino acids: CASSPRLGAGEQYF.

The chain is built from TRBV11-3 and TRBJ2-5; maybe TRBD2 (7 bases). The CDR3 has 14 residues. CDR1 is SGHNT, CDR2 YENEEA, per germline. Trimming took off 5 bases at V and 4 bases at J, with 14 bases between the two ends. CDR3 region: CASSHGGARETQYF. Written as DNA, the CDR3 is TGTGCCAGCAGCCATGGGGGGGCACGAGAGACCCAGTACTTC. Full variable domain (missing parts from reference TRBV11-3 and TRBJ2-5): EAGVVQSPRYKIIEKKQPVAFWCNPISGHNTLYWYLQNLGQGPELLIRYENEEAVDDSQLPKDRFSAERLKGVDSTLKIQPAELGDSAVYLCASSHGGARETQYFGPGTRLLVL.

CDR3 bases: TGCGCCAGCAGCTTGGACCCCACCCGAGATAGCGGGAGGGTTTACAATGAGCAGTTCTTC. Its protein is CASSLDPTRDSGRVYNEQFF. V is TRBV5-1 and J is TRBJ2-1; 11 nucleotides align to TRBD2. The germline V gene encodes CDR1 SGHRS and CDR2 YFSETQ. V trimming: 0 bases; J trimming: 4 bases; junction bases outside the gene matches: 15. The CDR3 covers 20 residues.